These 17 T cell receptor beta chains originate from one sample sequenced in a study of regulatory T cells in long-lasting Graves disease. Construction of the TCR beta libraries employed iRepertoire HTBI primers in conjunction with Arm-PCR of CDR3 regions. Each CDR3 protein gets one entry after TCRdb re-called the multiplex PCR reads with MiXCR. Of 400,000 to 500,000 distinct CDR3 sequences in the sample, about a sixth are singletons; the top ten hold under 30%. Time point denoted: newly diagnosed GD, antithyroid drugs for less than 3 months. The TCR library used RNA extracted from PBMCs. These records were also assigned to another study, of T cells in Graves' hyperthyroidism and ophthalmopathy.

Specimen: peripheral blood mononuclear cells (PBMCs), collected at new diagnosis, from a patient treated with antithyroid drugs. All receptors derive from a woman between 18 and 29 years old with Graves disease.

This chain uses TRBV3-1 with TRBJ1-4, with no clear D. Trimming stripped 1 base from V and 6 bases from J, with 6 bases between. The CDR3 is made up of 13 amino acids. Per germline, CDR1 LGHDT and CDR2 YNNKEL (reference sequence). The CDR3 reads CASSQGADEKLFF. The CDR3 DNA reads as TGTGCCAGCAGCCAAGGGGCTGATGAAAAACTGTTTTTT.

The table lists this clonotype with a few counts. The V gene is TRBV6-1, the J gene TRBJ2-7; D possibly corresponds to TRBD2 (5 bases). Germline values: CDR1 MNHNS, CDR2 SASEGT. This CDR3 region has 14 residues. Trimming cost V 1 base and J 6 bases, with 13 bases left between them. The CDR3 reads CASSEVKPAGEQYF. The CDR3 nucleotides read TGTGCCAGCAGTGAAGTGAAACCGGCGGGCGAGCAGTACTTC.

This clonotype has just a few counts. This chain links TRBV28 with TRBJ1-2; D is unclear. This CDR3 has 14 amino acids. V dropped 5 bases and J dropped 4 bases, with 14 bases sitting between them. CDR1 MDHEN and CDR2 SYDVKM come from the germline V gene. This chain's CDR3 is CASSTMGLTYGYTF. The DNA of the CDR3 is TGTGCCAGCAGTACTATGGGCCTCACCTATGGCTACACCTTC.

This clonotype has just a few counts. This may come from a read error, since a much larger clone is one base off. The J gene is TRBJ2-3, the V gene TRBV28; 7 nucleotides match TRBD1. The last part of the DNA fits TRBJ2-1 better; the J call may be wrong. This CDR3 is built from 13 residues. Germline V lookup: CDR1 MDHEN, CDR2 SYDVKM. This chain's CDR3 is CASNDRESYEQFF. CDR3 DNA: TGTGCCAGCAACGACAGGGAGTCCTACGAGCAGTTCTTC.

V is TRBV29-1 and J is TRBJ2-3; 9 positions agree with TRBD2. The last part of the DNA fits TRBJ2-2 better; the J call may be wrong. Per germline, CDR1 SQVTM and CDR2 ANQGSEA. The CDR3 has 16 amino acids. CDR3 sequence (DNA): TGCAGCGTATCAAGCGGGAGGTCCCCTAACACCGGGGAGCTGTTTTTT. Its protein is CSVSSGRSPNTGELFF.

This clonotype was recorded a few times. This chain joins TRBV7-9 and TRBJ2-5; 12 bases line up with TRBD1. The CDR3 is 16 amino acids. The trim removed 5 bases at V and 2 bases at J, leaving 6 bases unmatched. Germline CDR1 is SEHNR and CDR2 is FQNEAQ (reference sequence). The CDR3 coding sequence is TGTGCCAGCAGCCCCGGGACAGGGGGCTTTCAAGAGACCCAGTACTTC. Protein: CASSPGTGGFQETQYF.

This clonotype came up many times. V usage is TRBV10-3 and J usage is TRBJ2-1; 8 bases fit TRBD2. The junction had 6 bases not matched to a gene; V was cut back by 6 bases and J by 5 bases. CDR1 is ENHRY, CDR2 SYGVKD, per germline. This CDR3 comprises 14 residues. CDR3 region: CAIRRLAQNNEQFF. The CDR3 DNA sequence: TGTGCCATCAGGCGACTAGCGCAAAACAATGAGCAGTTCTTC.

The J gene is TRBJ2-7, the V gene TRBV2; perhaps TRBD2 as D (5 bases). Trimming left V 6 bases short and J 0 bases short, with 12 bases between. The CDR3 is made up of 14 amino acids. The V gene's germline CDR1 is SNHLY and CDR2 FYNNEI. CDR3 region: CASRRAESSYEQYF. The CDR3 nucleotides read TGTGCCAGCAGGCGGGCCGAGAGCTCCTACGAGCAGTACTTC.

This clonotype was counted at least ten times. The CDR3 sequence: CASSETALAKNIQYF. CDR3 nucleotides: TGTGCCAGCAGTGAGACAGCACTAGCCAAAAACATTCAGTACTTC. The chain couples TRBV2 to TRBJ2-4, with D tentatively TRBD1 (5 bases). The CDR3 covers 15 residues. The germline V gene has CDR1 SNHLY and CDR2 FYNNEI. The germline V and J ends were trimmed by 3 bases and 0 bases, with 9 bases remaining between them.

The rearrangement links TRBV28 to TRBJ1-6, with unresolved D. Trimming took off 3 bases at V and 10 bases at J, with 16 bases between the two ends. This CDR3 comprises 15 residues. CDR1 and CDR2 from the germline V gene are MDHEN and SYDVKM. CDR3 sequence reads: CASSFQLLGNSPLHF. CDR3 sequence (DNA): TGTGCCAGCAGTTTCCAGCTCCTGGGCAACTCACCCCTCCACTTT.

This clonotype was recorded at least ten times. This sequence joins TRBV12-3 or TRBV12-4 and TRBJ2-5; a weak D match, TRBD2 (6 bases). CDR3 length: 13 residues. Trimming took 3 bases from V and 5 from J, leaving 10 bases between them. The CDR3 protein is CASSFGSSETQYF. CDR3 DNA sequence: TGTGCCAGCAGTTTCGGGAGCTCGGAGACCCAGTACTTC.

This clonotype was detected ten times or more. The rearrangement joins TRBV6-1 to TRBJ2-1; TRBD2 aligns across 12 bases. Germline V gene lookup returns CDR1 MNHNS and CDR2 SASEGT. The V and J ends lost 6 bases and 8 bases, in that order; junction bases with no gene match: 14. The CDR3 has 17 amino acids. The chain's CDR3 is CASRERATSGRFDEQFF. In nucleotides, the CDR3 is TGTGCCAGCAGAGAAAGGGCGACTAGCGGGAGATTCGATGAGCAGTTCTTC.

V is TRBV6-9 and J is TRBJ1-1; D is unclear. CDR1 MNHGY and CDR2 SVAAGI come from the germline V gene. The CDR3 is 15 amino acids. Deletions cut 2 bases from V and 0 bases from J, with 10 bases between. CDR3 protein: CASSYRPPMNTEAFF. CDR3 sequence (DNA): TGTGCCAGCAGTTATCGGCCTCCCATGAACACTGAAGCTTTCTTT.

This clonotype was seen repeatedly, ten times or more. The chain has TRBV30 and TRBJ2-1; 8 bases are shared with TRBD1. The germline V gene has CDR1 GTSNPN and CDR2 SVGIG (reference sequence). J lost 4 bases, V lost 0 bases, and 5 bases had no gene match. CDR3 length equals 15 residues. CDR3 protein: CAWSVRDRFYNEQFF. The DNA for the CDR3 is TGTGCCTGGAGTGTACGGGACAGGTTTTACAATGAGCAGTTCTTC.

In this sample, this clonotype turned up a few times. The genes are TRBV15 and TRBJ1-5; a possible D gene is TRBD1 (5 bases). In germline, CDR1 is LNHNV, CDR2 YYDKDF (reference sequence). Deletions cut 4 bases from V and 6 bases from J, with 13 bases between. The CDR3 is 14 residues long. The CDR3 nucleotides read TGTGCCACCAGCAAAGGGGCGCGGGGTCAGCCCCAGCATTTT. It yields the protein CATSKGARGQPQHF.

This clonotype came up many times. V and J are TRBV27 and TRBJ2-1; TRBD1 agrees at 8 bases. There are 15 residues in the CDR3. Germline V gives CDR1 MNHEY, CDR2 SMNVEV (reference sequence). V was clipped by 4 bases and J by 7 bases; unmatched bases: 9. The CDR3 nucleotides are TGTGCCAGCAGTTCGGCCGGGACAGGAGGAAATGAGCAGTTCTTC. Translating gives CASSSAGTGGNEQFF.

This clonotype was seen repeatedly, ten times or more. The chain recombines TRBV7-2 with TRBJ2-2; D gene unclear. This CDR3 has 13 residues. The germline gives CDR1 SGHTA, CDR2 FQGNSA. The V gene lost 2 bases and the J gene lost 5 bases, with 6 bases spanning the gap. This chain's CDR3 is CASSLQGTGELFF. CDR3 nucleotide sequence: TGTGCCAGCAGCTTACAAGGAACCGGGGAGCTGTTTTTT.